This T cell receptor (beta chain) was sequenced for a study of blood T cell repertoires in COVID-19. Study-level information: PBMCs, B-cell-depleted T cells, or T cells provided the cDNA or gDNA that made up the material.

Original methodology: Amplified reference gene primers provided the basis for estimating nucleated cell counts. Sequenced by immunoSEQ multiplex PCR; TCRdb stores in-frame clones only, minus some. Clonal size and the V and J genes are those of that table, whereas D and trimming came from the DNA. The sample lists approximately 15,000 clones, approximately 78% seen once, with 22% in the top ten. The germline V gene has CDR1 MDHEN and CDR2 SYDVKM. CDR3 length equals 14 residues. V lost 4 bases to trimming and J lost 6 bases; unmatched junction nucleotides: 7. This TCR was recovered from a man aged 55 to 70 with active or convalescent COVID-19. The chain links TRBV28 to TRBJ1-2; TRBD1 agrees at 8 bases. Sequenced material: peripheral blood. This CDR3 is CASSSNRGFDGYTF. In DNA form, the CDR3 reads TGTGCCAGCAGTTCGAACAGGGGGTTCGATGGCTACACCTTC.